This entry concerns a single T cell receptor beta chain. Its antigen is still unknown. Deep level was the assay's run setting. Original data processing: ImmunoSEQ gave junction-only sequences without quality scores, so filtering differed. Profiled with immunoSEQ multiplex PCR; TCRdb holds only in-frame clones, not every one. The V and J calls and clone size are taken from that table; D and trimming were inferred from the DNA. The table shows 760,000 or so clones, with about 96% occurring only once. The sample comes from a study of shared clonotypes between healthy human individuals. Study-wide results and caveats: Shared clonotypes across all four donors exceeded non-shared ones in generation probability. Tissue TCR repertoires likely differ from these blood-only repertoires.

Naive CD8 cells comprised CD45RO-negative, CCR7-positively selected cells, excluding terminally differentiated effector memory CD45RA+ cells. Germline values: CDR1 MNHEY, CDR2 SMNVEV (reference sequence). The CDR3 sequence is 15 residues long. V lost 2 bases and J 8 bases, leaving 16 bases between the germline ends. This receptor was obtained from a man younger than 40 in good health. The sample comprised naive CD8+ T cells sorted from blood. This chain connects TRBV27 to TRBJ2-1; TRBD2 is a possible D gene (6 bases). The CDR3 here is CASSLLGGTRHEQFF. The CDR3, as DNA: TGTGCCAGCAGTTTACTGGGCGGGACCCGCCATGAGCAGTTCTTC.